The table lists the clone carrying this T cell receptor beta chain with a count of one. This entry is derived from a study of blood T cell repertoires in COVID-19. Study context: T cells, B-cell-depleted T cells, or PBMCs provided the cDNA or gDNA that served as material.

Per the study methods: Researchers report that nucleated cell counts were estimated from reference gene primer amplification. The protocol was immunoSEQ multiplex PCR, while the TCRdb copy is restricted to in-frame clones and leaves out a portion. V, J and clone size are taken as reported in that table, and D and trimming were inferred from the DNA itself. The profile shows 250,000 to 350,000 clones, around 83% of them singletons. This TCR came from a woman in her forties or fifties with acute or convalescent COVID-19. Specimen: peripheral blood.

CDR3 nucleotides: TGTGCCAGCAGCTTGCCCCCCCGTCCGTTCTACCCAGATACGCAGTATTTT. This sequence encodes CASSLPPRPFYPDTQYF. The chain has TRBV7-9 and TRBJ2-3; no clear D. Germline V gene data show CDR1 as SEHNR and CDR2 as FQNEAQ (reference sequence). CDR3 length: 17 amino acids. The V and J ends lost 3 bases and 4 bases respectively, with 20 bases between them.